The 5 T cell receptor beta chains presented below share a single source sample, sequenced in a study of T cells in Graves' hyperthyroidism and ophthalmopathy. Amplification yielded TCR beta CDR3 regions, with RNA transcripts as the source. The TCR CDR3 was amplified in a first-round RT-PCR using the HTBI primer set. Each CDR3 protein is one row after TCRdb ran MiXCR on the multiplex PCR reads. Of under 750,000 distinct CDR3 sequences listed, over 15% are singletons. Sequenced: blood. These receptors were obtained from a woman aged 50 to 60 with Graves' hyperthyroidism that later progressed to Graves' ophthalmopathy.

The V and J genes are TRBV6-1 and TRBJ2-1; 9 bases match TRBD1. V lost 7 bases, J lost 3 bases, and 4 bases stayed unmatched. Germline CDR1 reads MNHNS; CDR2 reads SASEGT. The CDR3 is made up of 14 amino acids. For the CDR3, the DNA is TGTGCCAGCATGTGGGACAGGGACTACAATGAGCAGTTCTTC. Translation: CASMWDRDYNEQFF.

This clonotype was recorded at least ten times. V and J are TRBV2 and TRBJ2-2; 8 bases agree with TRBD1. The CDR3 is 14 residues long. The V gene's germline CDR1 is SNHLY and CDR2 FYNNEI. V lost 6 bases and J lost 6; bases outside the gene matches: 6. CDR3 sequence reads: CASRQGASSGELFF. CDR3 DNA: TGTGCCAGCAGGCAGGGGGCGTCGTCCGGGGAGCTGTTTTTT.

This clonotype was observed a handful of times. The genes are TRBV3-1 and TRBJ2-5; 7 bases are shared with TRBD1. The ends lost 1 base at V and 4 bases at J; junction bases unmatched: 3. This CDR3 comprises 14 residues. Germline loops: CDR1 LGHDT, CDR2 YNNKEL (reference sequence). In DNA, the CDR3 is TGTGCCAGCAGCCAAGTAAACAGGGGAGAGACCCAGTACTTC. This gives the protein CASSQVNRGETQYF.

This clonotype was recorded many times. The chain's CDR3 is CASSEGEGGTEAFF. In DNA, the CDR3 is TGTGCCAGCAGCGAAGGGGAGGGAGGCACTGAAGCTTTCTTT. This chain joins TRBV11-2 and TRBJ1-1; D possibly corresponds to TRBD1 (5 bases). The CDR3 extends over 14 amino acids. In germline, CDR1 is SGHAT, CDR2 FQNNGV. Trimming removed 5 bases at V and 4 bases at J, with 14 bases between.

This clonotype was detected a few times. This chain links TRBV6-4 with TRBJ2-2; 11 nucleotides line up with TRBD1. The CDR3 totals 17 residues. The V gene end was trimmed by 6 bases and the J gene end by 1 base; junction bases not matched to a gene: 7. Per germline, CDR1 MRHNA and CDR2 SNTAGT. DNA for the CDR3: TGTGCCAGCAGCCTTCGGACAGGGGGCGAGAACACCGGGGAGCTGTTTTTT. Translation: CASSLRTGGENTGELFF.